These T cell receptor beta chains were read from a single sample in a study of blood T cells in healthy people across ages. TCRdb redid the calling of the 5' RACE reads with MiXCR, one entry per CDR3 protein. The profile shows around 800,000 distinct CDR3 sequences, under 30% of them singletons. These data also formed part of another study, on T cells of mothers and their children.

Sequencing used blood. Every receptor here comes from a boy between 10 and 17 years old in good health. The CDR3 runs from the conserved cysteine through the conserved F or W. A D gene is named only where the DNA matches it firmly. The size field is filled for only some rows; it gives once, few, many or a size class.

NA	TRBV9	NA	TRBJ1-3	TGTGCCAGCAGCGCAAAGGACCGGGATAAAGACACCATATATTTT	CASSAKDRDKDTIYF
NA	TRBV11-3	NA	TRBJ2-1	TGTGCCAGCAGCTTAGGACCCCACAATGAGCAGTTCTTC	CASSLGPHNEQFF
TRBD1	TRBV19	NA	TRBJ2-7	TGTGCCAGTAGTGTACAGGGGTCCCACGAGCAGTACTTC	CASSVQGSHEQYF
TRBD2	TRBV5-5	NA	TRBJ2-5	TGTGCCAGCAGCCAAGGGACTAGCGGGGGCCGAGAAGAGACCCAGTACTTC	CASSQGTSGGREETQYF
NA	TRBV2	NA	TRBJ2-3	TGTGCCAGCAGTGAATCGGCGGGGGCCCCCGATACGCAGTATTTT	CASSESAGAPDTQYF
NA	TRBV13	NA	TRBJ2-5	TGTGCCAGCAGCTTCCGGGATCTGGGGACCCAGTACTTC	CASSFRDLGTQYF
TRBD2	TRBV20-1	NA	TRBJ2-5	TGCGGTGCCCGGGCCGCGGAGCGGGGGGTCCAAGAGACCCAGTACTTC	CGARAAERGVQETQYF
NA	TRBV12-3/TRBV12-4	NA	TRBJ1-5	TGTGCCAGCAGTTTAGAGGGGGTCCAGCCCCAGCATTTT	CASSLEGVQPQHF
TRBD2	TRBV3-1	NA	TRBJ2-5	TGTGCCAGCAGCCAACCGGGGGGAGGGGAAGAGACCCAGTACTTC	CASSQPGGGEETQYF
NA	TRBV2	NA	TRBJ2-5	TGTGCCAGCAGTGAATTTGTTTGGGTTAGGGAGACCCAGTACTTC	CASSEFVWVRETQYF
NA	TRBV5-1	few	TRBJ2-1	TGCGCCAGCAGCAGGCTCAGGGGCCTACAAAATAATGAGCAGTTCTTC	CASSRLRGLQNNEQFF
TRBD1	TRBV9	NA	TRBJ2-7	TGTGCCAGCAGCTACGGACAGGGGGGCTCCTACGAGCAGTACTTC	CASSYGQGGSYEQYF
NA	TRBV6-2/TRBV6-3	few	TRBJ2-1	TGTGCCAGCAGTTACCAGGCACTAGGGCCCGAGCAGTTCTTC	CASSYQALGPEQFF
TRBD1	TRBV4-2	NA	TRBJ1-2	TGTGCCAGCAGCCAAGATAGGGGGACAGGGGGTATCCTCTATGGCTACACCTTC	CASSQDRGTGGILYGYTF
NA	TRBV29-1	NA	TRBJ1-6	TGCAGCGTTGAGCCGGGTAGCTCCTATAATTCACCCCACCACTTT	CSVEPGSSYNSPHHF
NA	TRBV7-9	NA	TRBJ2-6	TGTGCCAGCAGCTTGATAGTGGGGGGGGCCAACGTCCTGACTTTC	CASSLIVGGANVLTF
TRBD2	TRBV5-4	NA	TRBJ2-7	TGTGCCAGCAGCTTGGCCGGACTAGCTAGGGTATCGACTCCCTACGAGCAGTACTTC	CASSLAGLARVSTPYEQYF
NA	TRBV29-1	few	TRBJ2-7	TGCAGCGTTGAAGGCCTCCGCATAGGGAACACCTACGAGCAGTACTTC	CSVEGLRIGNTYEQYF
NA	TRBV24-1	NA	TRBJ2-7	TGTGCCGCAGGCGGCGGGGCCACCTACGAGCAGTACTTC	CAAGGGATYEQYF
NA	TRBV7-9	NA	TRBJ2-1	TGTGCCAGCAGCCCATCAGGGTTGCAGTTCTTC	CASSPSGLQFF
NA	TRBV10-3	NA	TRBJ2-5	TGTGCCATCAGTGAGTACCAACAAGTGAAAGAGACCCAGTACTTC	CAISEYQQVKETQYF
NA	TRBV6-1	NA	TRBJ1-1	TGTGCCAGCAGTGTCTCCGGGCGCCTCGAGGCTTTCTTT	CASSVSGRLEAFF
TRBD1	TRBV20-1	NA	TRBJ1-4	TGCAGTGCCACATCGGACAGGGATACAACTAATGAAAAACTGTTTTTT	CSATSDRDTTNEKLFF
NA	TRBV11-1	NA	TRBJ2-5	TGTGCCAGCAGCGGGACTCCCCGAGAGACCCAGTACTTC	CASSGTPRETQYF
TRBD2	TRBV20-1	few	TRBJ2-5	TGCAGTGCTAGAGTACACAGCGGGGGCCTCAAACAAGAGACCCAGTACTTC	CSARVHSGGLKQETQYF
NA	TRBV6-5	NA	TRBJ2-1	TGTGCCAGCAGTTACACCCTGGACCGCTGGACGGACAATGAGCAGTTCTTC	CASSYTLDRWTDNEQFF
NA	TRBV3-1	NA	TRBJ2-5	TGTGCCAGCAGCGTCGACTCCCGGCCAGAGACCCAGTACTTC	CASSVDSRPETQYF
NA	TRBV27	NA	TRBJ1-4	TGTGCCAGCGGCATTGGGGGGGGATGGGAAAAACTGTTTTTT	CASGIGGGWEKLFF
NA	TRBV5-1	few	TRBJ2-2	TGCGCCAGCAGCGTCAAATGGGGGTCGAACACCGGGGAGCTGTTTTTT	CASSVKWGSNTGELFF
NA	TRBV28	NA	TRBJ1-4	TGTGCCAGCAGTTTCGGCAGGGTCGGCGAAAAACTGTTTTTT	CASSFGRVGEKLFF
NA	TRBV30	NA	TRBJ1-4	TGTGCCTGGCAAGAGGGAGGAGGTGAAAAACTGTTTTTT	CAWQEGGGEKLFF
TRBD2	TRBV12-3/TRBV12-4	NA	TRBJ2-1	TGTGCCAGCAGTTTAGCGGGACTAGCGGGGAACAATGAGCAGTTCTTC	CASSLAGLAGNNEQFF
NA	TRBV5-1	many	TRBJ2-5	TGTGCCAGCAGCTTAGAATATGAGACCCAGTACTTC	CASSLEYETQYF
NA	TRBV5-1	few	TRBJ1-1	TGCGCCAGCAGCTTGGAGACAGGACGGCTGGACACTGAAGCTTTCTTT	CASSLETGRLDTEAFF
TRBD1	TRBV20-1	NA	TRBJ2-5	TGCAGTGCTTCACAGGGGTTTGAGACCCAGTACTTC	CSASQGFETQYF
NA	TRBV27	many	TRBJ2-1	TGTGCCAGCAGTTTTCGTGGGGATGAGCAGTTCTTC	CASSFRGDEQFF
NA	TRBV9	NA	TRBJ1-5	TGTGCCAGCAGCCCCCTCGCGGGGGGACGGCCCCAGCATTTT	CASSPLAGGRPQHF
NA	TRBV5-1	few	TRBJ2-6	TGCGCCAGCAGCTTGGACGGTTTCTCTGGGGCCAACGTCCTGACTTTC	CASSLDGFSGANVLTF
TRBD2	TRBV24-1	few	TRBJ2-1	TGTGCCACCGGGAGCGGGGGGGCTTGGGAGCAGTTCTTC	CATGSGGAWEQFF
TRBD1	TRBV20-1	few	TRBJ1-4	TGCAGTGCTAGAGACTCCAGGACAGGGGGCTATGAAAAACTGTTTTTT	CSARDSRTGGYEKLFF
TRBD1	TRBV30	NA	TRBJ2-5	TGTGCCTGGAGTTCCCCGGACAGGCGGGAGACCCAGTACTTC	CAWSSPDRRETQYF
TRBD2	TRBV30	NA	TRBJ2-1	TGTGCCTGGGGGACTAGCGGGTCCTACAATGAGCAGTTCTTC	CAWGTSGSYNEQFF
NA	TRBV25-1	NA	TRBJ2-7	TGTGCCAGCAGTGTCTCAACCCCCTCCGCCCACGAGCAGTACTTC	CASSVSTPSAHEQYF
NA	TRBV11-1	few	TRBJ2-7	TGTGCCAGCAGCCGACAGGAAACCTCCTACGAGCAGTACTTC	CASSRQETSYEQYF
NA	TRBV7-9	NA	TRBJ2-5	TGTGCCAGCAGCTTTGTGGGGGCCGAGACCCAGTACTTC	CASSFVGAETQYF
NA	TRBV30	few	TRBJ1-1	TGTGCCTGGACGAGAAGTAGGAACACTGAAGCTTTCTTT	CAWTRSRNTEAFF
NA	TRBV5-1	few	TRBJ1-2	TGCGCCAGCAGCTTGTCCGCCTGGGACTACACCTTC	CASSLSAWDYTF
NA	TRBV7-3	few	TRBJ1-4	TGTGCCAGCAGCCACAGGTATCAAGAAGATGAAAAACTGTTTTTT	CASSHRYQEDEKLFF
NA	TRBV5-1	NA	TRBJ2-2	TGCGCCAGCAGCTTGCCCCTCGACACCGGGGAGCTGTTTTTT	CASSLPLDTGELFF
NA	TRBV28	few	TRBJ1-4	TGTGCCAGCAGTCTAAATTTGGAAAAACTGTTTTTT	CASSLNLEKLFF
TRBD1	TRBV11-3	few	TRBJ2-3	TGTGCCAGCAGCTCGACAGGGGGCTGGTCAGATACGCAGTATTTT	CASSSTGGWSDTQYF